This entry lists 15 T cell receptor beta chains sequenced from one sample in a study of cytomegalovirus exposure and HLA in healthy donors. The PCR ran on 60 Vbeta and 13 Jbeta primers. The table came from immunoSEQ multiplex PCR; TCRdb's copy has only in-frame clones and leaves some out. The sample lists about 160,000 clones; roughly 85% were seen once. Sequences were obtained from PBMCs. These receptors were collected from a male donor in good health and CMV-seropositive.

The chain is built from TRBV10-1 and TRBJ1-5, with TRBD1 matching 7 bases. Trimming cost V 10 bases and J 5 bases; bases outside gene matches: 8. CDR1 and CDR2 (germline): WNHNN, SYGVQD (reference sequence). The CDR3 extends over 13 amino acids. CDR3 loop: CATSTGVDQPQHF. In DNA, the CDR3 is TGCGCCACCTCTACAGGGGTCGATCAGCCCCAGCATTTT.

V and J are TRBV4-3 and TRBJ2-2; the D is unclear. V gave up 0 bases and J gave up 2 bases, with 10 bases separating them. From germline, CDR1 is LGHNA and CDR2 YSLEER. The CDR3 is 16 residues long. The CDR3 spells CASSQDRHKNTGELFF. The CDR3 nucleotides read TGCGCCAGCAGCCAAGATAGACATAAAAACACCGGGGAGCTGTTTTTT.

The V and J genes are TRBV7-9 and TRBJ1-3; D is possibly TRBD1 (6 bases). CDR1 is SEHNR and CDR2 is FQNEAQ in the germline V gene (reference sequence). CDR3 length: 14 residues. V dropped 5 bases and J dropped 2 bases, with 10 bases sitting between them. CDR3 DNA: TGTGCCAGCAGCCCACAGGGCCCTGGAAACACCATATATTTT. Its translation is CASSPQGPGNTIYF.

This sequence joins TRBV7-8 and TRBJ2-5; D remains unclear. The J call may be mistaken, given a closer DNA end match to TRBJ2-7. The V gene's germline CDR1 is SGHVS and CDR2 FQNEAQ. The CDR3 runs 12 residues. Written as DNA, the CDR3 is TGTGCCAGCAGCTCCAACTCGTACGAGCAGTACTTC. Translated, it gives CASSSNSYEQYF.

DNA for the CDR3: TGCGCCAGCACACAACCGGGACAGGCTCCTCCTGGGGCCAACGTCCTGACTTTC. It codes for CASTQPGQAPPGANVLTF. The chain joins TRBV4-1 to TRBJ2-6; 8 nucleotides agree with TRBD1. Trimming at V came to 7 bases and at J to 2 bases, leaving 13 bases not matched to a gene. The CDR3 is 18 residues long. The germline V gene encodes CDR1 MGHRA and CDR2 YSYEKL.

The V gene is TRBV7-9, the J gene TRBJ2-5; no clear D gene. In germline, CDR1 is SEHNR, CDR2 FQNEAQ (reference sequence). Trimming removed 1 base from V and 2 bases from J, with 5 bases in between. The CDR3 totals 13 residues. The CDR3 loop is CASSLVAQETQYF. The DNA for the CDR3 is TGTGCCAGCAGCTTAGTAGCACAAGAGACCCAGTACTTC.

This chain connects TRBV15 to TRBJ2-1, with D possibly matching TRBD2 (5 bases). The CDR3 totals 15 residues. The germline V gene has CDR1 LNHNV and CDR2 YYDKDF (reference sequence). The V end was cut by 3 bases, the J end by 4 bases, with 13 bases between. For the CDR3, the DNA is TGTGCCACCAGCAGGGATCGGACTGGATACAATGAGCAGTTCTTC. Protein sequence: CATSRDRTGYNEQFF.

V and J are TRBV7-8 and TRBJ1-1; a weak D match, TRBD1 (5 bases). The CDR3 sequence is 12 residues long. CDR1 and CDR2 from the germline V gene are SGHVS and FQNEAQ. V was pared by 5 bases and J by 5 bases, with 9 bases between. As DNA, the CDR3 is TGTGCCAGCAGCCGGGGGAAGACTGAAGCTTTCTTT. Protein sequence: CASSRGKTEAFF.

V usage is TRBV5-1 and J usage is TRBJ1-2, with 8 bases lining up with TRBD1. The CDR3 is 13 amino acids. Germline CDR1 and CDR2: SGHRS and YFSETQ. After removal of 4 bases from V and 6 bases from J, the junction contained 5 bases not matched to a gene. The CDR3 reads CASSLMTGDGYTF. In DNA, the CDR3 is TGCGCCAGCAGCCTAATGACAGGGGATGGCTACACCTTC.

This clone has a handful of counts. The V and J genes are TRBV19 and TRBJ2-1; the match to TRBD2 covers 11 bases. The trim removed 8 bases at V and 5 bases at J, leaving 8 bases unmatched. The CDR3 totals 15 residues. CDR1 and CDR2 (germline): LNHDA, SQIVND (reference sequence). The CDR3 loop reads CASAPGTSGNNEQFF. The CDR3 DNA reads TGTGCCAGTGCACCCGGGACTAGCGGAAACAATGAGCAGTTCTTC.

The rearrangement links TRBV7-2 to TRBJ1-1; no definite D call. The CDR3 contains 12 residues. CDR1 and CDR2 from the germline V gene are SGHTA and FQGNSA. The ends were cut back, 0 bases at V and 12 bases at J, with 11 bases in the middle. The CDR3 DNA is TGTGCCAGCAGCTTAGCTAGCCGGGATCCTTTCTTT. Translation gives CASSLASRDPFF.

The rearrangement uses TRBV27 and TRBJ2-5; 10 bases are shared with TRBD1. There are 14 residues in the CDR3. Per germline, CDR1 MNHEY and CDR2 SMNVEV (reference sequence). Trimming at V came to 8 bases and at J to 5 bases, leaving 8 bases not matched to a gene. The CDR3 DNA follows: TGTGCCAGCGCACGACAGGGGGCATTGGAGACCCAGTACTTC. Protein sequence: CASARQGALETQYF.

This clone was seen a single time. The rearrangement links TRBV29-1 to TRBJ2-3, with a weak D call TRBD1 (6 bases). The germline V gene encodes CDR1 SQVTM and CDR2 ANQGSEA. The germline V and J ends were trimmed by 3 bases and 4 bases, with 11 bases remaining between them. The CDR3 totals 13 residues. The CDR3 DNA is TGCAGCGTTGATTACAGGGTGGCAGATACGCAGTATTTT. Amino acids: CSVDYRVADTQYF.

The chain couples TRBV19 to TRBJ2-7; 8 bases are shared with TRBD1. The V gene's germline CDR1 is LNHDA and CDR2 SQIVND (reference sequence). V shed 6 bases and J 4 bases; nucleotides not matched to a gene: 5. The CDR3 runs 13 residues. CDR3 loop: CASSWTGTYEQYF. In DNA form, the CDR3 reads TGTGCCAGTAGCTGGACAGGGACTTACGAGCAGTACTTC.

This chain connects TRBV7-9 to TRBJ1-2; D gene uncertain. The CDR3 length is 10 residues. Germline V CDR1 and CDR2: SEHNR, FQNEAQ (reference sequence). Trimming stripped 10 bases from V and 8 bases from J, with 11 bases between. CDR3 amino acids: CATDLEGYTF. The CDR3 DNA sequence: TGTGCCACGGATCTGGAGGGCTACACCTTC.